This T cell receptor beta chain stems from a study of blood T cell repertoires in COVID-19. Across the study: COVID-19 samples, acute and convalescent, were from the United States, Italy and Spain. The analysed material was cDNA or gDNA that came from T cells, B-cell-depleted T cells, or PBMCs.

The authors' processing: Amplified reference gene primers provided the basis for estimating nucleated cell counts. Method: immunoSEQ multiplex PCR; TCRdb's copy keeps in-frame clones and lacks some. V and J calls plus clone size are reproduced from that table; the DNA served to infer D and trimming. The sample shows over 90,000 clones, about 89% of them seen only once. V dropped 6 bases and J dropped 9 bases, with 18 bases sitting between them. CDR1 is MNHEY and CDR2 is SVGAGI in the germline V gene. The CDR3 has 14 amino acids. This TCR came from a woman aged 55-69 years with acute or convalescent COVID-19. Sequencing was carried out using peripheral blood. This rearrangement joins TRBV6-5 to TRBJ2-1, with a possible D match to TRBD2 (7 bases). CDR3 protein: CASSPLGEGGEQFF. CDR3 DNA: TGTGCCAGCAGCCCCCTAGGGGAGGGGGGTGAGCAGTTCTTC.